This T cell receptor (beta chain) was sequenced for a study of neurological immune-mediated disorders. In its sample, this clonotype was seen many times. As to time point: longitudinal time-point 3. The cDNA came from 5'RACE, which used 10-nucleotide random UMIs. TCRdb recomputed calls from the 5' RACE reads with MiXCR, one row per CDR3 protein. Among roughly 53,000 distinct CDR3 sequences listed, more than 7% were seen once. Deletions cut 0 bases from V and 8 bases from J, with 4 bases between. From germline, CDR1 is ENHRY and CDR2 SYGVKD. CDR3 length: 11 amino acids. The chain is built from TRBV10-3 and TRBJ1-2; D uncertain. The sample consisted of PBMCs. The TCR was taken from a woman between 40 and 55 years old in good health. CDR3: CAISESRGYTF. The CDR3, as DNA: TGTGCCATCAGTGAGTCGCGGGGCTACACCTTC.